This T cell receptor beta chain was observed in a study of OX40 agonist ivuxolimab in advanced cancers. Study-wide context: The study enrolled dose-escalation patients with hepatocellular carcinoma, melanoma, renal cell or head and neck cancer. Study observations and caveats: There were, on average, more expanded clones in CD8+ T cells than in CD4+.

As regards this clone: Its target is not known.

TCRdb's table, derived via immunoSEQ multiplex PCR, lists solely in-frame clones and lacks some. The table has about 70,000 clones, approximately 85% seen once. The CDR3 totals 14 residues. V was clipped by 5 bases and J by 1 base, with 12 bases between them. Per germline, CDR1 SGHVS and CDR2 FNYEAQ. Sample: CD4+ or CD8+ T cells sorted from blood, taken in a trial of the OX40 agonist ivuxolimab. The genes are TRBV7-6 and TRBJ2-7; tentatively, D is TRBD1 (6 bases). The clonotype originates from an adult with an advanced solid tumor such as melanoma, head and neck, liver or kidney cancer. As DNA, the CDR3 is TGTGCCAGCAGCCCCCTCGGACAGTCCTACGAGCAGTACTTC. Protein sequence: CASSPLGQSYEQYF.